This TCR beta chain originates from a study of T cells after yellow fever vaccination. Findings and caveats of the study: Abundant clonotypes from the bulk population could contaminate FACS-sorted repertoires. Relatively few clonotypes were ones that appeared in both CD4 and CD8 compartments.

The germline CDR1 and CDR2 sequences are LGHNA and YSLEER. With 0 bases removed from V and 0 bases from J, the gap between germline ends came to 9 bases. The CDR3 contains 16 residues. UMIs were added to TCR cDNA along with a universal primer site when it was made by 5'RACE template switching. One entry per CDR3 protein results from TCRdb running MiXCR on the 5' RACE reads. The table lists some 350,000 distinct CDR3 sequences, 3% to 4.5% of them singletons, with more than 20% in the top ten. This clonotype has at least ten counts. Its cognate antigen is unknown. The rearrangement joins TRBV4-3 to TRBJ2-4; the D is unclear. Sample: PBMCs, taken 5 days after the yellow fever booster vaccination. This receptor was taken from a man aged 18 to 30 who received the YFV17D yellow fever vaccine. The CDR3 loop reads CASSQEYSLAKNIQYF. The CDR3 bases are TGCGCCAGCAGCCAAGAGTACAGTCTAGCCAAAAACATTCAGTACTTC.